The 10 T cell receptor beta chains given below trace back to one sample, sequenced in a study of cytotoxic CD8 clonotypes in ibrutinib-treated CLL. TCRdb's table, derived via immunoSEQ multiplex PCR, lists solely in-frame clones and lacks some. The table lists tens of thousands of clones, roughly 53% of them singletons. The sequencing here drew on PBMCs, taken after 12 months of ibrutinib treatment. These TCRs come from a human donor with chronic lymphocytic leukemia.

The chain combines TRBV29-1 with TRBJ2-7, with TRBD2 matching 10 bases. Germline V gene data show CDR1 as SQVTM and CDR2 as ANQGSEA. V was pared by 4 bases and J by 8 bases, with 5 bases of the junction left unmatched. The length of the CDR3 is 12 residues. The CDR3 DNA reads as TGCAGCGTTGGGTCTAGCGGGAGTAAGCAGTACTTC. Translating gives CSVGSSGSKQYF.

The chain carries TRBV9 and TRBJ2-7; 10 bases map to TRBD2. V trimming: 0 bases; J trimming: 5 bases; junction bases outside the gene matches: 8. In germline, CDR1 is SGDLS, CDR2 YYNGEE. The CDR3 runs 16 residues. Written as DNA, the CDR3 is TGTGCCAGCAGCGTAGTGTCCGCTAGCGGGAGAGACGAGCAGTACTTC. Its protein product is CASSVVSASGRDEQYF. The variable domain in full, completed from reference TRBV9 and TRBJ2-7, reads DSGVTQTPKHLITATGQRVTLRCSPRSGDLSVYWYQQSLDQGLQFLIQYYNGEERAKGNILERFSAQQFPDLHSELNLSSLELGDSALYFCASSVVSASGRDEQYFGPGTRLTVT.

This chain connects TRBV10-3 to TRBJ1-1; D gene ambiguous. Germline values: CDR1 ENHRY, CDR2 SYGVKD. V was clipped by 1 base and J by 3 bases, with 18 bases between them. CDR3 size: 17 residues. CDR3 DNA: TGTGCCATCAGTGAGTTAAAGACGGGAGGCACCTACACTGAAGCTTTCTTT. Translated: CAISELKTGGTYTEAFF.

This chain connects TRBV27 to TRBJ2-1; D possibly corresponds to TRBD2 (5 bases). V shed 3 bases and J shed 0 bases, with 12 bases lying between them. The CDR3 is made up of 16 amino acids. Germline V gives CDR1 MNHEY, CDR2 SMNVEV (reference sequence). CDR3 region: CASSLRESSSYNEQFF. The CDR3 DNA sequence: TGTGCCAGCAGTTTGAGGGAAAGCTCCTCCTACAATGAGCAGTTCTTC.

This clone was seen more than once but under ten times. V gene TRBV5-6 combines with J gene TRBJ1-2; 7 bases are a match to TRBD1. Germline-derived CDR1 and CDR2 are SGHDT and YYEEEE. Trimming cost V 4 bases and J 6 bases; bases outside gene matches: 6. This CDR3 contains 13 residues. CDR3 bases: TGTGCCAGCAGCGGGGGACAGTCCAATGGCTACACCTTC. This gives the protein CASSGGQSNGYTF.

This sequence joins TRBV15 and TRBJ2-5; 8 bases map to TRBD1. Germline V gives CDR1 LNHNV, CDR2 YYDKDF (reference sequence). The CDR3 has 17 residues. With V trimmed by 0 bases and J by 2 bases, 8 bases remained unmatched. The CDR3 reads CATSRDLIRTGQETQYF. In DNA form, the CDR3 reads TGTGCCACCAGCAGAGATCTGATAAGGACAGGGCAAGAGACCCAGTACTTC.

The chain combines TRBV7-9 with TRBJ1-4; D is unclear. This CDR3 spans 11 amino acids. The V end lost 5 bases, the J end lost 5 bases, and 3 bases lay between the germline ends. Germline V gives CDR1 SEHNR, CDR2 FQNEAQ (reference sequence). DNA for the CDR3: TGTGCCAGCAGCGCGAATGAAAAACTGTTTTTT. It is translated as CASSANEKLFF. Drawing the rest from reference TRBV7-9 and TRBJ1-4, the complete variable domain is DTGVSQNPRHKITKRGQNVTFRCDPISEHNRLYWYRQTLGQGPEFLTYFQNEAQLEKSRLLSDRFSAERPKGSFSTLEIQRTEQGDSAMYLCASSANEKLFFGSGTQLSVL.

The chain has TRBV7-2 and TRBJ1-5; D call uncertain. The germline gives CDR1 SGHTA, CDR2 FQGNSA. V lost 3 bases and J 7 bases, leaving 7 bases between the germline ends. The length of the CDR3 is 12 residues. CDR3 sequence (DNA): TGTGCCAGCAGCTTCCCTGGCCAGCCCCAGCATTTT. As protein: CASSFPGQPQHF.

The chain recombines TRBV15 with TRBJ2-5; D gene uncertain. The CDR3 loop spans 17 amino acids. Trimming took off 0 bases at V and 1 base at J, with 15 bases between the two ends. Germline lookup yields CDR1 LNHNV and CDR2 YYDKDF (reference sequence). The CDR3, as DNA: TGTGCCACCAGCAGAGATAGTGGCAGCGAGACCCAAGAGACCCAGTACTTC. Its protein is CATSRDSGSETQETQYF.

V is TRBV5-1 and J is TRBJ1-4; D may be TRBD1 (5 bases). Germline lookup yields CDR1 SGHRS and CDR2 YFSETQ. V shed 0 bases and J shed 7 bases, with 10 bases lying between them. The CDR3 has 14 residues. The chain's CDR3 is CASSLVAGFEKLFF. In DNA form, the CDR3 reads TGCGCCAGCAGCTTGGTAGCAGGGTTTGAAAAACTGTTTTTT.